The present TCR beta chain was sequenced within a study of blood T cell repertoires in COVID-19. About the research overall: From the United States, Italy and Spain came samples of acute and convalescent COVID-19. T cells, B-cell-depleted T cells, or PBMCs supplied cDNA or gDNA.

This CDR3 is 16 amino acids long. With V trimmed by 6 bases and J by 5 bases, 13 bases remained unmatched. Germline assignment: CDR1 SEHNR and CDR2 FQNEAQ (reference sequence). Under the authors' procedure: Amplification of reference gene primers was used by the study to estimate nucleated cell counts. Generated by immunoSEQ multiplex PCR, the TCRdb table keeps only in-frame clones and is missing some. Clone size and V and J calls were adopted from that table, with D and trimming inferred from the DNA. The data show tens of thousands of clones, about 82% seen once. This clonotype was sampled from a woman older than 75 with acute or convalescent COVID-19. J is TRBJ1-1 and V is TRBV7-9, with TRBD1 identical over 9 bases. The sample comprised peripheral blood. The CDR3 DNA is TGTGCCAGCAGTTTACATATACAGGGGGCTAGGACTGAAGCTTTCTTT. Protein product: CASSLHIQGARTEAFF.